These 8 T cell receptor beta chains were all obtained from the same sample, sequenced in a study of cytomegalovirus exposure and HLA in healthy donors. Produced via immunoSEQ multiplex PCR; TCRdb's table is partial and in-frame only. The sample yields about 160,000 clones, 95% to 97% seen once. Material: PBMCs. The receptors originated from a young woman in good health and CMV-seronegative.

In this sample, this clone turned up once. The V gene is TRBV27, the J gene TRBJ1-1; TRBD1 agrees at 9 bases. The CDR3 is made up of 19 amino acids. The germline gives CDR1 MNHEY, CDR2 SMNVEV (reference sequence). Trimming removed 5 bases from V and 4 bases from J; junction bases left unmatched: 20. The CDR3 loop reads CASSTIAGTGKGLGTEAFF. The CDR3 DNA reads TGTGCCAGCAGTACTATCGCCGGGACAGGGAAGGGCCTGGGCACTGAAGCTTTCTTT.

The chain uses TRBV4-2 and TRBJ1-4; no firm D call. V lost 1 base and J lost 5, with 8 bases in between. CDR3 length: 14 residues. Germline V gives CDR1 LGHNA, CDR2 YNFKEQ. The CDR3 DNA reads TGTGCCAGCAGCCAAGGTGGCTCGAATGAAAAACTGTTTTTT. Translation: CASSQGGSNEKLFF.

This chain links TRBV11-1 with TRBJ1-2, with 7 nucleotides matching TRBD1. Unmatched junction bases numbered 10, after V lost 5 bases and J lost 4 bases. CDR1 is SGHAT, CDR2 FQDESV, per germline (reference sequence). This CDR3 region has 15 residues. CDR3 nucleotide sequence: TGTGCCAGCAGCGATCATTCGACAGGGCTCTATGGCTACACCTTC. It translates to CASSDHSTGLYGYTF.

The CDR3 loop reads CASSQALAGGYQETQYF. CDR3 coding DNA: TGCGCCAGCAGCCAAGCACTAGCGGGGGGCTACCAAGAGACCCAGTACTTC. The chain is built from TRBV4-3 and TRBJ2-5; TRBD2 agrees at 12 bases. V lost 1 base and J lost 0; bases outside the gene matches: 3. Germline-derived CDR1 and CDR2 are LGHNA and YSLEER. The CDR3 sequence is 17 residues long.

In nucleotides, the CDR3 is TGTGCCAGTACGCCGAGCTCCTATAATTCACCCCTCCACTTT. Its protein product is CASTPSSYNSPLHF. This chain links TRBV19 with TRBJ1-6, with unresolved D. Per germline, CDR1 LNHDA and CDR2 SQIVND (reference sequence). The ends were cut back, 7 bases at V and 0 bases at J, with 7 bases in the middle. The CDR3 sequence is 14 residues long.

This chain links TRBV27 with TRBJ1-6, with TRBD1 as a possible D gene (5 bases). There are 15 residues in the CDR3. The V and J ends lost 5 bases and 0 bases respectively, with 8 bases between them. Looked up from germline, CDR1 is MNHEY and CDR2 is SMNVEV (reference sequence). The CDR3, as DNA: TGTGCCAGCAGTCGGGGGAACTCCTATAATTCACCCCTCCACTTT. Translation gives CASSRGNSYNSPLHF.

This clone was detected only once. The rearrangement uses TRBV6-5 and TRBJ1-2, with D uncertain. The CDR3 sequence is 13 residues long. Trimming stripped 8 bases from V and 2 bases from J, with 12 bases between. Germline V lookup: CDR1 MNHEY, CDR2 SVGAGI. The CDR3 nucleotides read TGTGCCAGCTCGATGGGCGCAAACTATGGCTACACCTTC. Amino acid sequence: CASSMGANYGYTF.

The chain recombines TRBV5-1 with TRBJ2-1, with no clear D. Trimming left V 4 bases short and J 3 bases short, with 5 bases between. Germline V CDR1 and CDR2: SGHRS, YFSETQ. The CDR3 extends over 12 amino acids. The CDR3 here is CASSTDYNEQFF. The CDR3 DNA reads TGCGCCAGCAGCACTGACTACAATGAGCAGTTCTTC.